This T cell receptor (beta chain) is drawn from a study of blood T cell repertoires in COVID-19. Overall study context: Collection of acute and convalescent COVID-19 samples took place in the United States, Italy and Spain.

Original analysis: Amplification with reference gene primers provided the estimates of nucleated cell counts. TCRdb's table, derived via immunoSEQ multiplex PCR, lists solely in-frame clones and lacks some. The V and J calls and the clone size are those of that table, but D and trimming were determined from the DNA. Of 130,000 to 150,000 clones listed, about four fifths are singletons. Exposed volunteers were people who met a COVID-19 case within 2 weeks before study entry. The CDR3 loop spans 15 amino acids. Trimming removed 2 bases from V and 2 bases from J, with 10 bases in between. Germline-derived CDR1 and CDR2 are SGHVS and FQNEAQ.

This sequence joins TRBV7-8 and TRBJ1-5, with D unclear. This receptor was taken from a woman aged 45-59 years who had been exposed to COVID-19. Sequencing was carried out using PBMCs or T cells enriched from blood (not recorded which). Here the CDR3 DNA reads TGTGCCAGCAGCTTACCTTCGCGAGGCAATCAGCCCCAGCATTTT. Translation gives CASSLPSRGNQPQHF.